Here is one T cell receptor (beta chain) with its context. Germline CDR1 is SGHRS and CDR2 is YFSETQ. With V trimmed by 7 bases and J by 5 bases, 11 bases remained unmatched. The CDR3 contains 15 residues. This entry comes from a study of blood T cell repertoires in COVID-19. Study-wide background: Specimens from acute and convalescent COVID-19 originated in the United States, Italy and Spain.

Under the authors' procedure: Scientists estimated how many nucleated cells there were by amplifying reference gene primers. Sequencing used immunoSEQ multiplex PCR; TCRdb keeps in-frame clones, though not all of them. Clone size and the V and J calls come from that table; the DNA yielded D and trimming. The repertoire holds 200,000 to 250,000 clones, with about four fifths as singletons. The chain uses TRBV5-1 and TRBJ1-2, with 10 nucleotides matching TRBD1. The TCR sequence derives from a man younger than 40 who had recovered from COVID-19. The specimen was peripheral blood. CDR3 DNA sequence: TGCGCCAGCGGGACAGGGGACCCGATAGAGTATGGCTACACCTTC. It yields the protein CASGTGDPIEYGYTF.